This TCR beta chain was sequenced in a study of blood T cell repertoires in COVID-19. The germline gives CDR1 GTSNPN, CDR2 SVGIG (reference sequence). Trimming took off 3 bases at V and 0 bases at J, with 20 bases between the two ends. The CDR3 contains 17 residues. Produced via immunoSEQ multiplex PCR; TCRdb's table is partial and in-frame only. The sample shows about 40,000 clones, 80% to 90% of them seen only once. This TCR was sampled from a human donor in a cohort sampled during active COVID-19. The chain carries TRBV30 and TRBJ1-1, with D unclear. Sequencing was done on a sample of peripheral blood. The CDR3 DNA is TGTGCCTGGAGCCCTCCTATGGGGAGGGCTATGAACACTGAAGCTTTCTTT. Translation gives CAWSPPMGRAMNTEAFF.